This section outlines one T cell receptor beta chain sequence together with its context. This receptor's antigen is unknown. It has no much larger one-base neighbor in the sample; base qualities were not kept. The data were obtained in a study of T cell responses to AZD1222 COVID-19 vaccine (TCRdb year 2021). Background for the entire study: AZD1222 recipients whose second dose came at about 4 weeks and those whose second dose came at about 12 weeks were combined into one group, since spike-specific TCR depth and breadth did not differ between the two schedules. A total of over 230 trial participants underwent TCR sequencing, of whom some 210 received two doses of AZD1222 and some 25 received two doses of the MenACWY control vaccine. Trial participants were enrolled by age into subgroups of 18-55, 56-69 and 70-plus years, and around 150, 28 and 57 TCR-sequenced participants, respectively, were included in these subgroups. Study-wide findings and limitations: A significant rise in spike-specific TCR breadth and depth was observed after two AZD1222 doses relative to day 0 and relative to MenACWY recipients. The 56-69-year group was small, and its depth increase did not reach significance, likely because of low power. Reportedly, almost half of the unique spike-specific TCRs recognized epitopes lying outside the regions that are mutated in the B.1.351 and B.1.1.7 variants. Participants were mostly white British and included more females than males, and it was suggested by the authors that clonal diversity may have been underestimated. Because no day 14 peak-response samples were available, repertoires were characterized only after the peak T cell response. Only 5 to 7 AZD1222 recipients were SARS-CoV-2 seropositive at baseline, limiting conclusions about previously exposed vaccinees. CD4 TCRs associated with the vaccine covered the entire spike protein, and the dominant responses were in regions 160-218 and 743-854.

The time point label for this specimen denotes: baseline before first vaccination. Samples from vaccinated people were obtained from the UK trials COV001 and COV002, which included a single-blind randomized controlled phase 2/3 trial of AZD1222 (ChAdOx1 nCoV-19) in healthy adults. For TCRbeta chain sequencing, PBMC samples from trial participants were taken at day 0 and at day 28 after the second dose. The CDR3 regions of human TCRbeta chains were analyzed by immunosequencing. Concerning the study's data processing: Repertoire TCRs were checked for matches against a reference library of SARS-CoV-2-specific TCRs that had been generated using the MIRA antigen-specificity platform. Breadth meant the fraction of unique TCRs that were SARS-CoV-2-associated, whereas depth meant the fraction of total T cells that were SARS-CoV-2-associated. Using the MIRA data, each spike-specific TCR was assigned both to the spike region to which the TCR was reactive and to a CD4 or CD8 class. Log10-transformed breadth and depth values were compared by one-way ANOVA with Sidak's multiple comparisons tests. The table was pulled from immuneACCESS by TCRdb, which kept in-frame rearrangements only. Such tables lose some clones; where checked, under half of the loss comes from unresolved V genes, and the rest has no known cause. D and trimming were read from the DNA, whereas the V and J calls and clone size are those reported in that table. In all, the sample holds roughly 140,000 clones, and approximately 88% of those were seen once. More than 12% of the sample rests with the top ten.

Reading from cysteine to phenylalanine, the CDR3 counts 11 amino acids. The read is trimmed to its CDR3 DNA, 33 bases read in frame from base 1. V drops 5 bases and J drops 3 bases, leaving 5 bases in between. This material consisted of peripheral blood, taken on day 0 of AZD1222 vaccination. The chain is assembled from TRBV12-3 or TRBV12-4 and TRBJ2-7, with no confident D gene call. The receptor's source is an adult in good health. For the CDR3, the sequence is CASSRYYEQYF. The DNA sequence is given as TGTGCCAGCAGTCGCTACTACGAGCAGTACTTC.